These 23 T cell receptor beta chains were sequenced from one sample in a study of regulatory T cells in long-lasting Graves disease. The time point is: newly diagnosed GD, antithyroid drugs for less than 3 months. The TCR library was made from RNA extracted from PBMCs. Assembly of TCR beta libraries relied on iRepertoire HTBI primers together with Arm-PCR of CDR3 regions. TCRdb recomputed calls from the multiplex PCR reads with MiXCR, one row per CDR3 protein. Altogether 320,000 or so distinct CDR3 sequences are present, 15% to 20% being singletons, with the ten largest covering about 38%. The sequenced sample was peripheral blood mononuclear cells (PBMCs), obtained at new diagnosis, from a patient treated with antithyroid drugs. These receptor sequences come from a female donor with Graves disease.

This clonotype was found many times. The rearrangement links TRBV29-1 to TRBJ2-7, with D possibly being TRBD1 or TRBD2 (5 bases each). This CDR3 contains 12 residues. Germline lookup yields CDR1 SQVTM and CDR2 ANQGSEA. The V and J ends lost 4 bases and 2 bases respectively, with 9 bases between them. The chain's CDR3 is CSVVLGAYEQYF. CDR3 DNA: TGCAGCGTTGTACTGGGGGCCTACGAGCAGTACTTC.

This clonotype was counted at least ten times. The chain uses TRBV28 and TRBJ1-2; no clear D. V shed 5 bases and J shed 4 bases, with 11 bases lying between them. The CDR3 has 13 amino acids. Germline V gene data show CDR1 as MDHEN and CDR2 as SYDVKM. The CDR3 DNA is TGTGCCAGCAGTCTTGCAGGACCCTATGGCTACACCTTC. Translating it yields CASSLAGPYGYTF.

This clonotype was detected ten times or more. V and J are TRBV2 and TRBJ2-7, with D perhaps assigned TRBD1 or TRBD2 (7 bases each). The CDR3 sequence is 14 residues long. Per the germline V gene, CDR1 is SNHLY and CDR2 is FYNNEI. V was clipped by 7 bases and J by 3 bases, with 16 bases between them. The CDR3 sequence is CASTGRDSFYEQYF. CDR3 nucleotide sequence: TGTGCCAGCACAGGGAGGGACAGCTTCTACGAGCAGTACTTC.

This clonotype was recorded once. A far larger clone is only one base removed, so a read error is likely. The rearrangement joins TRBV2 to TRBJ2-1; 9 bases line up with TRBD2. The CDR3 loop spans 13 amino acids. From germline, CDR1 is SNHLY and CDR2 FYNNEI. CDR3 region: CASSLREGGELFF. The CDR3 DNA reads as TGTGCCAGCAGTTTGCGGGAGGGAGGTGAGCTGTTCTTC.

This clonotype was detected only a few times. The chain recombines TRBV18 with TRBJ2-1; the D is unclear. The CDR3 runs to 13 residues. The germline V and J ends were trimmed by 3 bases and 8 bases, with 11 bases remaining between them. The germline CDR1 and CDR2 sequences are KGHSH and LQKENI. CDR3 sequence (DNA): TGTGCCAGCTCACCTGATACGGCCGATGAGCAGTTCTTC. Protein sequence: CASSPDTADEQFF.

The chain recombines TRBV20-1 with TRBJ2-4; D not resolved. Trimming took 3 bases from V and 2 from J, leaving 8 bases between them. Germline V gene sequence: CDR1 DFQATT, CDR2 SNEGSKA (reference sequence). The CDR3 loop spans 13 amino acids. CDR3 protein: CSASIASKNIQYF. The CDR3 coding sequence is TGCAGTGCTAGCATAGCATCCAAAAACATTCAGTACTTC.

The rearrangement joins TRBV2 to TRBJ2-3; 9 bases fit TRBD2. The CDR3 runs 16 residues. Looked up from germline, CDR1 is SNHLY and CDR2 is FYNNEI. The ends lost 5 bases at V and 1 base at J; junction bases unmatched: 7. The CDR3 spells CASSNLAGYGTDTQYF. The CDR3, as DNA: TGTGCCAGCAGTAACCTAGCGGGATACGGCACAGATACGCAGTATTTT.

This clonotype was counted ten times or more. The chain is built from TRBV7-2 and TRBJ2-2; D uncertain. Germline CDR1 reads SGHTA; CDR2 reads FQGNSA. The CDR3 is 13 residues long. V shed 6 bases and J shed 3 bases, with 8 bases lying between them. The CDR3 protein is CASSRDYTGELFF. The CDR3 DNA follows: TGTGCCAGCAGTAGGGATTACACCGGGGAGCTGTTTTTT.

In its sample, this clonotype was seen many times. The chain joins TRBV7-2 to TRBJ2-1; TRBD2 matches 9 bases. J lost 7 bases, V lost 1 base, and 8 bases had no gene match. The CDR3 is 16 amino acids. Germline CDR1 SGHTA, CDR2 FQGNSA. This CDR3 reads CASSLDAGGPTNEQFF. As DNA, the CDR3 is TGTGCCAGCAGCTTAGATGCGGGAGGGCCGACGAATGAGCAGTTCTTC.

There are many counts of this clonotype. The V call is TRBV12-3 or TRBV12-4, the J call TRBJ1-5; TRBD1 is a possible D gene (5 bases). V dropped 2 bases and J dropped 2 bases, with 10 bases sitting between them. The length of the CDR3 is 15 residues. The DNA of the CDR3 is TGTGCCAGCAGTTTATCCAGGGAAGGCAATCAGCCCCAGCATTTT. Protein: CASSLSREGNQPQHF.

This clonotype was found many times. This rearrangement joins TRBV2 to TRBJ2-3; D gene uncertain. Trimming pared 6 bases from V and 2 bases from J, leaving 15 bases between. Germline V gene lookup returns CDR1 SNHLY and CDR2 FYNNEI. This CDR3 is built from 15 residues. The CDR3 is CASRRLSATTDTQYF. The DNA of the CDR3 is TGTGCCAGCAGGAGACTCAGCGCTACCACAGATACGCAGTATTTT.

The rearrangement uses TRBV18 and TRBJ2-5; perhaps TRBD2 as D (6 bases). Trimming shortened V by 5 bases and J by 2 bases, and 21 bases separated the two germline ends. The CDR3 contains 17 residues. CDR1 and CDR2 (germline): KGHSH, LQKENI. The CDR3 loop reads CASSTMRDSSGQETQYF. The CDR3, as DNA: TGTGCCAGCTCAACTATGCGGGACTCATCGGGGCAAGAGACCCAGTACTTC.

This clonotype has a count of ten or more. CDR3 DNA: TGTGCCAGCAGCCCCGCCGTAGACACCATATATTTT. Residues: CASSPAVDTIYF. The chain employs TRBV7-9 and TRBJ1-3; D is unresolved. Germline V gene lookup returns CDR1 SEHNR and CDR2 FQNEAQ (reference sequence). Trimming pared 5 bases from V and 8 bases from J, leaving 10 bases between. The CDR3 loop spans 12 amino acids.

The sample holds many counts of this clonotype. CDR3 region: CASRAQGAREQYF. The CDR3 DNA sequence: TGTGCCAGCAGGGCGCAGGGGGCACGGGAGCAGTACTTC. This chain links TRBV12-3 or TRBV12-4 with TRBJ2-7, with TRBD1 identical over 8 bases. CDR3 length equals 13 residues. The junction had 8 bases not matched to a gene; V was cut back by 6 bases and J by 7 bases.

Concerning this clonotype: Mismatch with germline at one junction end may stem from a read error. The chain combines TRBV20-1 with TRBJ2-1, with TRBD2 matching 8 bases. The CDR3 is 15 amino acids. The germline gives CDR1 DFQATT, CDR2 SNEGSKA (reference sequence). CDR3 amino acids: CSARSSGGSYSEQFF. The CDR3 DNA follows: TGCAGTGCTAGGTCAAGCGGGGGCTCCTACAGTGAGCAGTTCTTC.

This clonotype was detected ten times or more. The chain recombines TRBV12-3 or TRBV12-4 with TRBJ2-2; unclear D gene. CDR3 size: 14 residues. V was cut by 8 bases and J by 2 bases, with 12 bases left in between. Here the CDR3 reads CASRLVSNTGELFF. CDR3 DNA: TGTGCCAGCCGTCTAGTCTCCAACACCGGGGAGCTGTTTTTT.

This clonotype occurred many times. The CDR3 sequence: CASSSTTQYF. As DNA, the CDR3 is TGTGCCAGCAGCTCTACGACCCAGTACTTC. V and J are TRBV7-9 and TRBJ2-5, with unresolved D. CDR1 is SEHNR, CDR2 FQNEAQ, per germline (reference sequence). Deletions cut 4 bases from V and 7 bases from J, with 4 bases between. The CDR3 covers 10 residues.

The chain is built from TRBV6-5 and TRBJ2-1; TRBD1 is a possible D gene (6 bases). Trimming removed 2 bases from V and 5 bases from J, with 13 bases in between. This CDR3 contains 15 residues. In germline, CDR1 is MNHEY, CDR2 SVGAGI. The DNA for the CDR3 is TGTGCCAGCAGTTACACCCCAACAGGGAACAATGAGCAGTTCTTC. This codes for CASSYTPTGNNEQFF.

The sample holds many counts of this clonotype. The chain is built from TRBV7-3 and TRBJ2-4; the match to TRBD1 covers 9 bases. Germline V gene data show CDR1 as SGHTA and CDR2 as FQGTGA. V dropped 1 base and J dropped 9; count of bases not matched to a gene: 16. The CDR3 spans 18 residues. The CDR3, as DNA: TGTGCCAGCAGCTTAAGACCGGGACAGGGAGGCAGTGAAAGCATTCAGTACTTC. It is translated as CASSLRPGQGGSESIQYF.

In the case of this clonotype: This may arise from a read error, as a much more abundant clone is one base away. The chain combines TRBV7-2 with TRBJ2-1; 7 bases map to TRBD2. This CDR3 comprises 15 residues. Looked up from germline, CDR1 is SGHTA and CDR2 is FQGNSA. For the CDR3, the DNA is TGTGTCAGCAGCTCACTAGCGTCACAACCCCCGGGCGAGTTCTTC. Protein sequence: CVSSSLASQPPGEFF.

This clonotype was recorded at least ten times. The V gene is TRBV2, the J gene TRBJ2-5, with D tentatively TRBD1 or TRBD2 (5 bases each). The CDR3 loop spans 13 amino acids. The germline V gene encodes CDR1 SNHLY and CDR2 FYNNEI. V lost 3 bases, J lost 5 bases, and 10 bases lay in between. CDR3 nucleotides: TGTGCCAGCAGTGAGAGGGGTGGGGAGACCCAGTACTTC. It codes for CASSERGGETQYF. Filled out from reference TRBV2 and TRBJ2-5, the complete variable domain reads EPEVTQTPSHQVTQMGQEVILRCVPISNHLYFYWYRQILGQKVEFLVSFYNNEISEKSEIFDDQFSVERPDGSNFTLKIRSTKLEDSAMYFCASSERGGETQYFGPGTRLLVL.

The chain joins TRBV20-1 to TRBJ2-7; tentatively, D is TRBD1 or TRBD2 (5 bases each). Per germline, CDR1 DFQATT and CDR2 SNEGSKA (reference sequence). The CDR3 loop spans 12 amino acids. The CDR3 coding sequence is TGCAGCGGGGCCGACAGTCCCTACGAGCAGTACTTC. It is translated as CSGADSPYEQYF.

This clonotype has a single count. A much larger clonotype is one base distant, so this may be a read error. The chain uses TRBV5-1 and TRBJ2-1; D is undetermined. Germline values: CDR1 SGHRS, CDR2 YFSETQ. Trimming took off 2 bases at V and 10 bases at J, with 19 bases between the two ends. The length of the CDR3 is 15 residues. In DNA, the CDR3 is TGCGCCAGCAGCTTAAGAGACTCACCAGCCGTCGAGCAGTTCTTC. Encoded protein: CASSLRDSPAVEQFF.